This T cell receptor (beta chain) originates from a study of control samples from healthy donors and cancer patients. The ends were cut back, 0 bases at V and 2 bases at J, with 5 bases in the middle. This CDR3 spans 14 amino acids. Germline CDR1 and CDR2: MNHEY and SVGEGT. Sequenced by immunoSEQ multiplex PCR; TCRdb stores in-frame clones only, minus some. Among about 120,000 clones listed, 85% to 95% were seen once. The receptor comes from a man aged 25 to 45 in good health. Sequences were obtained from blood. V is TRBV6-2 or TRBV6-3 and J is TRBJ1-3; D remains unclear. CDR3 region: CASSYSLAGNTIYF. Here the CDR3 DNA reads TGTGCCAGCAGTTACTCGTTGGCTGGAAACACCATATATTTT.